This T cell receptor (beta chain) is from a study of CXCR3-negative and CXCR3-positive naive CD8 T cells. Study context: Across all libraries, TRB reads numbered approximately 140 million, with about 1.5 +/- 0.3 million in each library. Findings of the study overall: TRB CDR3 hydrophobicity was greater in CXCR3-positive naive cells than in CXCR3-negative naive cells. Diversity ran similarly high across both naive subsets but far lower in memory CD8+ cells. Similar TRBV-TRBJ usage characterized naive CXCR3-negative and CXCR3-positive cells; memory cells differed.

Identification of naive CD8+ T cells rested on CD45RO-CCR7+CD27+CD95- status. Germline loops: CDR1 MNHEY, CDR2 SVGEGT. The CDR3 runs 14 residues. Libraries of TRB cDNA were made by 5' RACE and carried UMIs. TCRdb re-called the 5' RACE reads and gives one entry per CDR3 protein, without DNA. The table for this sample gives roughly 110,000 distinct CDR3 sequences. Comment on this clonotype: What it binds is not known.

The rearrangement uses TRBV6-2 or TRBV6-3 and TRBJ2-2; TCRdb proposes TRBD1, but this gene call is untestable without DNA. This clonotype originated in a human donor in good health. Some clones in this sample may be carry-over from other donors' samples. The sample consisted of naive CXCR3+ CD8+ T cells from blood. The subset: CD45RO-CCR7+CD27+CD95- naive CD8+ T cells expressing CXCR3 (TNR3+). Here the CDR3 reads CASKRPGGNGELFF.